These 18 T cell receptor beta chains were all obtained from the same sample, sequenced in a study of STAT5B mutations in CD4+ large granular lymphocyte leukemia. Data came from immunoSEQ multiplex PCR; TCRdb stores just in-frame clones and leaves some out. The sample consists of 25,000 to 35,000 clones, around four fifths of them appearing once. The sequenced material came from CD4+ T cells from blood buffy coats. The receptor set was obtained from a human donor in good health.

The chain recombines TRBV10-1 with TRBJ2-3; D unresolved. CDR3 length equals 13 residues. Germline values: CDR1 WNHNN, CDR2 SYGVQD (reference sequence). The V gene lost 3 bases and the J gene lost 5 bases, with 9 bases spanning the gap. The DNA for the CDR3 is TGCGCCAGCAGTGATTCCCAGCGAGATACGCAGTATTTT. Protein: CASSDSQRDTQYF.

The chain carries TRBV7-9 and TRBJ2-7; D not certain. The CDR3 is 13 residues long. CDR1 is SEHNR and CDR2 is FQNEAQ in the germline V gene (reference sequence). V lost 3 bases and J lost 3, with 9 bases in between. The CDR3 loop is CASSFGRYYEQYF. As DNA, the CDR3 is TGTGCCAGCAGCTTTGGCCGGTACTACGAGCAGTACTTC.

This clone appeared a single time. The CDR3 spells CASSLVPGYTEAFF. The CDR3 DNA reads as TGTGCCAGCAGCTTAGTTCCGGGGTACACTGAAGCTTTCTTT. This sequence joins TRBV7-9 and TRBJ1-1, with D uncertain. The CDR3 length is 14 residues. Germline V gene data show CDR1 as SEHNR and CDR2 as FQNEAQ (reference sequence). V lost 1 base, J lost 3 bases, and 9 bases lay in between.

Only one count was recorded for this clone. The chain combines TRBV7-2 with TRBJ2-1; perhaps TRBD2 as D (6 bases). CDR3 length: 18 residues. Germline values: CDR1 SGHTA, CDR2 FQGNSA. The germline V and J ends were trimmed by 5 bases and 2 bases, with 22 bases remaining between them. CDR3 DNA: TGTGCCAGCAGCCCAAATCGACTTGGGACTTATACCTACAATGAGCAGTTCTTC. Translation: CASSPNRLGTYTYNEQFF.

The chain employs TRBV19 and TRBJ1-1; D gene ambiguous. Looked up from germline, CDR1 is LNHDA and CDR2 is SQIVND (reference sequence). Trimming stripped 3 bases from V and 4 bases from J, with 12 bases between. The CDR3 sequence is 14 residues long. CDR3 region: CASSISSASTEAFF. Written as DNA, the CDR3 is TGTGCCAGTAGTATTTCATCGGCCAGCACTGAAGCTTTCTTT.

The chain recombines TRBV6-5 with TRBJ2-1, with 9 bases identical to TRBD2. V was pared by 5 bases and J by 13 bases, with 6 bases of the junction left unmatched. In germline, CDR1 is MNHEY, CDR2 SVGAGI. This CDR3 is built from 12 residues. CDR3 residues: CASSTLAGLQFF. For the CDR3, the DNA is TGTGCCAGCAGTACTCTAGCGGGGCTCCAGTTCTTC.

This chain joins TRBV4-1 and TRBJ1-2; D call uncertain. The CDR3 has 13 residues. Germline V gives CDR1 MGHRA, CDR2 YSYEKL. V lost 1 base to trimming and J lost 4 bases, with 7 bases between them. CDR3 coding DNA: TGCGCCAGCAGCCAAGGTCCATTCTATGGCTACACCTTC. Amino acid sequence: CASSQGPFYGYTF.

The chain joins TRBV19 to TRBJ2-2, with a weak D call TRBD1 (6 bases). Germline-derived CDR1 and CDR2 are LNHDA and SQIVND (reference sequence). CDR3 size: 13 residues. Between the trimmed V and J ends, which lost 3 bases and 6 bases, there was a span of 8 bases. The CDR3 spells CASSMSGAGELFF. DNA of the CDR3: TGTGCCAGTAGTATGTCAGGGGCCGGGGAGCTGTTTTTT.

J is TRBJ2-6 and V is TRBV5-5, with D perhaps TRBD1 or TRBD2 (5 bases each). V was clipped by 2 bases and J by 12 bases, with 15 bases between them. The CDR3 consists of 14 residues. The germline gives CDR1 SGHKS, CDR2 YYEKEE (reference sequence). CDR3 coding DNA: TGTGCCAGCAGCTTTTCCGGGACCGCCCCCGTCCTGACTTTC. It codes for CASSFSGTAPVLTF.

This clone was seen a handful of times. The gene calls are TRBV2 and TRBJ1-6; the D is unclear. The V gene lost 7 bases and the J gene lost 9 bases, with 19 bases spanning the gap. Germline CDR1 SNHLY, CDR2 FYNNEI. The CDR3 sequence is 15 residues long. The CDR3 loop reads CASIVLRAGGSPLHF. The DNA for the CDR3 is TGTGCCAGCATTGTTCTCCGGGCTGGAGGTTCACCCCTCCACTTT. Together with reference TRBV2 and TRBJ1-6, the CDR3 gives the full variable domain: EPEVTQTPSHQVTQMGQEVILRCVPISNHLYFYWYRQILGQKVEFLVSFYNNEISEKSEIFDDQFSVERPDGSNFTLKIRSTKLEDSAMYFCASIVLRAGGSPLHFGNGTRLTVT.

The CDR3 is CASSLIYDQPQHF. The CDR3 region has the DNA TGCGCCAGCAGCTTGATTTACGATCAGCCCCAGCATTTT. The V and J genes are TRBV5-1 and TRBJ1-5; D call uncertain. The CDR3 sequence is 13 residues long. Per germline, CDR1 SGHRS and CDR2 YFSETQ. Trimming pared 1 base from V and 5 bases from J, leaving 7 bases between.

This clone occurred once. The CDR3 DNA reads as TGTGCCAGCAGCTTGGAACAGGGGGGCCCCAACTATGGCTACACCTTC. It translates to CASSLEQGGPNYGYTF. The V call is TRBV5-6, the J call TRBJ1-2; 8 nucleotides match TRBD1. The germline CDR1 and CDR2 sequences are SGHDT and YYEEEE. This CDR3 has 16 residues. V was clipped by 0 bases and J by 2 bases; unmatched bases: 6.

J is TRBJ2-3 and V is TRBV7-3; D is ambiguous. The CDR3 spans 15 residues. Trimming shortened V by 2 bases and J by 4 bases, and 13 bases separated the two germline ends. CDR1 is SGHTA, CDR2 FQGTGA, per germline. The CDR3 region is CASSLGRNWADTQYF. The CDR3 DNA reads TGTGCCAGCAGCTTAGGGCGAAATTGGGCAGATACGCAGTATTTT.

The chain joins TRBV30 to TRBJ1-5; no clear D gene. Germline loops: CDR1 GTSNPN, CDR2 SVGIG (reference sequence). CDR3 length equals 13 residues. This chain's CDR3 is CAWAEQNYQPQHF. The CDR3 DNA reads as TGTGCTTGGGCGGAGCAGAATTATCAGCCCCAGCATTTT.

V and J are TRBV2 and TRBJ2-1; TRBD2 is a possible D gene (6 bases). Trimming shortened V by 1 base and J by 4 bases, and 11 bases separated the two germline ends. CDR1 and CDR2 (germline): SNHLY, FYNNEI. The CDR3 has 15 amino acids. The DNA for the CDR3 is TGTGCCAGCAGTGAAGGGAGGGCCAGATACAATGAGCAGTTCTTC. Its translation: CASSEGRARYNEQFF.

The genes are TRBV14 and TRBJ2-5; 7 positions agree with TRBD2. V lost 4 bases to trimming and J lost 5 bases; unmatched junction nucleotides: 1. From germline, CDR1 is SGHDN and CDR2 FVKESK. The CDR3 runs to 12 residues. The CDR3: CASSRGGETQYF. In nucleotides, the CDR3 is TGTGCCAGCAGCCGGGGGGGGGAGACCCAGTACTTC.

In DNA, the CDR3 is TGTGCCAGCAGTTCGGACAGGTTCAACACTGAAGCTTTCTTT. Translating gives CASSSDRFNTEAFF. The chain has TRBV2 and TRBJ1-1; 7 bases are shared with TRBD1. V lost 5 bases, J lost 2 bases, and 5 bases stayed unmatched. This CDR3 is built from 14 residues. Germline V gene lookup returns CDR1 SNHLY and CDR2 FYNNEI.

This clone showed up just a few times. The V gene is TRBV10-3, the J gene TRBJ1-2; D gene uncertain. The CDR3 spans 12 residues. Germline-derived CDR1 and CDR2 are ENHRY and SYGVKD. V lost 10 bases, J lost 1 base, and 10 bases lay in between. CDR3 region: CATRRINYGYTF. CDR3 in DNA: TGTGCCACCCGACGGATTAACTATGGCTACACCTTC.